This note documents a single TCR beta chain sequence. The data were taken from a study of tumor-infiltrating lymphocytes in localized non-small cell lung cancer. The data were produced by immunoSEQ multiplex PCR, yet TCRdb's version contains in-frame clones alone and is incomplete. Of 16,000 or so clones listed, approximately 84% are singletons. In germline, CDR1 is KGHSH, CDR2 LQKENI. The CDR3 runs to 17 residues. V was clipped by 3 bases and J by 0 bases; unmatched bases: 7. This chain joins TRBV18 and TRBJ2-7; 11 bases map to TRBD2. The source of this sequence is a human donor with non-small cell lung cancer. Sequencing was done on a sample of lung tumor tissue. The CDR3 loop reads CASSPKLAGAGSYEQYF. CDR3 in DNA: TGTGCCAGCTCACCCAAACTAGCGGGGGCCGGCTCCTACGAGCAGTACTTC.